Presented here are 2 T cell receptor beta chains from one specimen sequenced in a study of cytomegalovirus exposure and HLA in healthy donors. The PCR had 60 Vbeta and 13 Jbeta primers. Profiled with immunoSEQ multiplex PCR; TCRdb holds only in-frame clones, not every one. Of approximately 150,000 clones detected, 60% to 80% appear once; the ten largest clones hold roughly 5.8%. Sample: PBMCs. These receptor sequences come from a man in his forties in good health and CMV-seropositive.

The chain couples TRBV5-1 to TRBJ2-2; 7 bases line up with TRBD2. The length of the CDR3 is 15 residues. J was trimmed by 2 bases and V by 4 bases; bases with no gene match: 5. Germline-derived CDR1 and CDR2 are SGHRS and YFSETQ. This CDR3 is CASSLRLANTGELFF. DNA for the CDR3: TGCGCCAGCAGCCTAAGACTAGCCAACACCGGGGAGCTGTTTTTT.

Only a few counts were recorded for this clone. The chain carries TRBV7-3 and TRBJ2-2; maybe TRBD2 (6 bases). Trimming left V 5 bases short and J 5 bases short, with 12 bases between. Germline V gene sequence: CDR1 SGHTA, CDR2 FQGTGA. CDR3 size: 14 residues. The DNA of the CDR3 is TGTGCCAGCAGCAAGGGACTGGCAACCGGGGAGCTGTTTTTT. Translating gives CASSKGLATGELFF.